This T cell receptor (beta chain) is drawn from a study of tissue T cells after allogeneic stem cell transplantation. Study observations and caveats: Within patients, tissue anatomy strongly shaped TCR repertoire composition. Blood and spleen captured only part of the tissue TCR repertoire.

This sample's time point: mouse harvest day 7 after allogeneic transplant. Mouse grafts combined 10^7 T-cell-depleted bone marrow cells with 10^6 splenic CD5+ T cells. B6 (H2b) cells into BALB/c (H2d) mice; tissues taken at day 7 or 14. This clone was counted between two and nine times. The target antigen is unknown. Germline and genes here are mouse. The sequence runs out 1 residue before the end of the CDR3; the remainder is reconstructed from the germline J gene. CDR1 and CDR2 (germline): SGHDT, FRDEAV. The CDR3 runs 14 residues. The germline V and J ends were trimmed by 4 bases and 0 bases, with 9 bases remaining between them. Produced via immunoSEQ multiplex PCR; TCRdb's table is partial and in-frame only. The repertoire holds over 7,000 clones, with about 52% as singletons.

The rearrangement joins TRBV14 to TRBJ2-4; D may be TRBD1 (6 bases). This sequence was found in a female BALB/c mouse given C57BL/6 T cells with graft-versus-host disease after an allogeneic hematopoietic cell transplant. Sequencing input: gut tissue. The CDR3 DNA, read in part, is TGTGCCAGCAGTCGGGACACTAGTCAAAACACCTTGTAC. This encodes CASSRDTSQNTLY. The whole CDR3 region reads CASSRDTSQNTLYF.